This T cell receptor (beta chain) emerged from a study of molecular identifiers for immune sequencing clone quantification. MiXCR, applied by TCRdb to the PCR reads, yields one record per CDR3 protein. The sample lists about 9,700 distinct CDR3 sequences, 15% to 20% seen once, with approximately 2.1% in the top ten. This CDR3 has 13 residues. Germline CDR1 SGHAT, CDR2 FQNNGV. Trimming removed 10 bases from V and 8 bases from J, with 18 bases in between. This clonotype was seen a handful of times. Naive CD8 T cells were picked out by sorting for CD8+CD4-CCR7+CD45RA+. Sequencing was carried out using naive CD8+ T cells from blood, with Jurkat cell RNA spiked in. Indicated subset: FACS-sorted CD8+CD4-CCR7+CD45RA+ naive T cells. This clonotype was obtained from a human donor in good health. Some libraries in this study had Jurkat cell RNA spiked in. V and J are TRBV11-2 and TRBJ2-1; D is possibly TRBD1 or TRBD2 (5 bases each). The CDR3 bases are TGTGCCACCGAGTTCTGGGGACGTGATGAGCAGTTCTTC. It codes for CATEFWGRDEQFF.